This TCR beta chain was sequenced during a study of blood T cells in healthy people across ages. Study details: About one barcoded beta molecule was captured per two T cells (by template switching).

Germline CDR1 reads SNHLY; CDR2 reads FYNNEI. This CDR3 spans 13 amino acids. Trimming shortened V by 5 bases and J by 5 bases, and 10 bases separated the two germline ends. A J-beta primer mix and a sample-barcoded 5' primer were used in a second PCR of roughly 6 to 12 cycles. MiXCR, run by TCRdb on the 5' RACE reads, gives a single entry per CDR3 protein. Here the sample spans about 1 million distinct CDR3 sequences, 25% being singletons. The data were also submitted as part of a second study, on T cells of mothers and their children.

The rearrangement joins TRBV2 to TRBJ1-5; D call uncertain. Sequenced: blood. The sequence came from a girl aged 2 to 10 in good health. The CDR3 reads CASSWEVDQPQHF. CDR3 coding DNA: TGTGCCAGCAGTTGGGAGGTAGATCAGCCCCAGCATTTT.